The 28 T cell receptor beta chains listed next were all sequenced from one sample in a study of PD-1 blockade in classical Hodgkin lymphoma. Some clones are missing from TCRdb's copy, which holds only in-frame ones; the method was immunoSEQ multiplex PCR. The data show around 100,000 clones, over 75% seen once. Time point noted: cycle 4 day 1 (C4D1), after five to seven weeks of nivolumab. The patients all showed relapse after autologous stem cell transplantation, while their brentuximab vedotin exposure varied. This sample comprised peripheral blood mononuclear cells (PBMCs), obtained before the fourth cycle of nivolumab. These receptors were collected from a human donor with classical Hodgkin lymphoma.

The gene calls are TRBV27 and TRBJ2-1; 10 bases are shared with TRBD2. Per the germline V gene, CDR1 is MNHEY and CDR2 is SMNVEV (reference sequence). This CDR3 contains 15 residues. Trimming took 6 bases from V and 2 from J; bases not matched to a gene: 4. The CDR3 region is CASSPSGGAYNEQFF. The DNA for the CDR3 is TGTGCCAGCAGCCCTAGCGGGGGAGCCTACAATGAGCAGTTCTTC.

This clone was picked up a small number of times. J is TRBJ2-3 and V is TRBV6-4; 11 positions agree with TRBD2. CDR1 and CDR2 from the germline V gene are MRHNA and SNTAGT. The CDR3 extends over 17 amino acids. Unmatched junction bases numbered 3, after V lost 0 bases and J lost 1 base. The CDR3, as DNA: TGTGCCAGCAGTGACTCTAGCGGGGGGGCCGGCACAGATACGCAGTATTTT. This sequence encodes CASSDSSGGAGTDTQYF.

V usage is TRBV9 and J usage is TRBJ1-2; D is unresolved. This CDR3 spans 14 amino acids. Per the germline V gene, CDR1 is SGDLS and CDR2 is YYNGEE. The V and J ends lost 2 bases and 2 bases respectively, with 10 bases between them. CDR3 sequence: CASSVSIRNYGYTF. CDR3 sequence (DNA): TGTGCCAGCAGCGTTTCAATCAGGAACTATGGCTACACCTTC.

CDR3 region: CASSSLLGGAYNEQFF. The DNA of the CDR3 is TGTGCCAGCTCAAGTTTGTTGGGGGGCGCTTACAATGAGCAGTTCTTC. This chain uses TRBV18 with TRBJ2-1, with D perhaps given as TRBD1 or TRBD2 (6 bases each). The CDR3 sequence is 16 residues long. Germline assignment: CDR1 KGHSH and CDR2 LQKENI. The V end was cut by 5 bases, the J end by 4 bases, with 18 bases between. Combining the CDR3 with reference TRBV18 and TRBJ2-1 gives the whole variable domain NAGVMQNPRHLVRRRGQEARLRCSPMKGHSHVYWYRQLPEEGLKFMVYLQKENIIDESGMPKERFSAEFPKEGPSILRIQQVVRGDSAAYFCASSSLLGGAYNEQFFGPGTRLTVL.

The chain recombines TRBV7-3 with TRBJ2-1; D perhaps matches TRBD2 (6 bases). Germline loops: CDR1 SGHTA, CDR2 FQGTGA. The V end was cut by 6 bases, the J end by 6 bases, with 21 bases between. The CDR3 loop spans 16 amino acids. CDR3 protein: CASSPVGGRTFNEQFF. CDR3 sequence (DNA): TGTGCCAGCAGTCCCGTCGGGGGACGGACCTTCAATGAGCAGTTCTTC.

The DNA of the CDR3 is TGTGCCAGCAGCGGTGACAGGACCGGGGAGCTGTTTTTT. Its translation: CASSGDRTGELFF. V usage is TRBV7-2 and J usage is TRBJ2-2; D perhaps matches TRBD1 (6 bases). Germline CDR1 reads SGHTA; CDR2 reads FQGNSA. V was clipped by 5 bases and J by 5 bases, with 9 bases between them. CDR3 length: 13 amino acids.

The rearrangement uses TRBV4-2 and TRBJ1-1; TRBD1 might be the D (6 bases). The CDR3 extends over 14 amino acids. The germline CDR1 and CDR2 sequences are LGHNA and YNFKEQ. Trimming removed 8 bases at V and 1 base at J, with 14 bases between. CDR3 loop: CASAPARGNTEAFF. The CDR3 DNA reads as TGTGCCAGCGCCCCGGCCAGGGGGAACACTGAAGCTTTCTTT.

The V call is TRBV7-3, the J call TRBJ1-3; no clear D. Germline values: CDR1 SGHTA, CDR2 FQGTGA. CDR3 size: 16 residues. With 0 bases removed from V and 4 bases from J, the gap between germline ends came to 13 bases. Here the CDR3 DNA reads TGTGCCAGCAGCTTAACGGCCCTAGGAGCGGGAAACACCATATATTTT. Its translation: CASSLTALGAGNTIYF.

This chain uses TRBV21-1 with TRBJ2-2; the D call TRBD1 from the table was never checked on the DNA. TRBV21-1 is a pseudogene. The CDR3 length is 10 residues. The CDR3 reads CASTRGELFF. CDR3 sequence (DNA): TGTGCCAGTACCAGGGGGGAGCTGTTTTTT.

The rearrangement uses TRBV19 and TRBJ2-1; D is unresolved. V was clipped by 6 bases and J by 4 bases, with 10 bases between them. Germline lookup yields CDR1 LNHDA and CDR2 SQIVND (reference sequence). There are 13 residues in the CDR3. DNA of the CDR3: TGTGCCAGTAGCGGTACCGTATACAATGAGCAGTTCTTC. This translates into CASSGTVYNEQFF. Variable domain in full (rest from reference TRBV19 and TRBJ2-1): DGGITQSPKYLFRKEGQNVTLSCEQNLNHDAMYWYRQDPGQGLRLIYYSQIVNDFQKGDIAEGYSVSREKKESFPLTVTSAQKNPTAFYLCASSGTVYNEQFFGPGTRLTVL.

The J gene is TRBJ1-2, the V gene TRBV15; 7 bases map to TRBD1. V shed 0 bases, J shed 8 bases, and the junction held 33 bases outside the gene matches. This CDR3 has 23 residues. Germline assignment: CDR1 LNHNV and CDR2 YYDKDF (reference sequence). The CDR3 DNA is TGTGCCACCAGCAGAGAATCGGCACCGGGACAGCTTATTTCTCCCTCTATTTCCCCCGGCTACACCTTC. Translation gives CATSRESAPGQLISPSISPGYTF.

The chain uses TRBV5-5 and TRBJ2-1, with D tentatively TRBD2 (6 bases). V was cut by 1 base and J by 6 bases, with 11 bases left in between. Germline V gene sequence: CDR1 SGHKS, CDR2 YYEKEE (reference sequence). This CDR3 is built from 14 residues. The CDR3 protein is CASSLWRVGNEQFF. The CDR3 DNA follows: TGTGCCAGCAGCTTGTGGAGGGTAGGCAATGAGCAGTTCTTC.

V is TRBV5-1 and J is TRBJ2-5, with 7 nucleotides matching TRBD1. V dropped 4 bases and J dropped 2; count of bases not matched to a gene: 5. The V gene's germline CDR1 is SGHRS and CDR2 YFSETQ. The CDR3 is 14 residues long. CDR3 DNA sequence: TGCGCCAGCAGCCTCGGGACAGTACAAGAGACCCAGTACTTC. Encoded protein: CASSLGTVQETQYF.

V gene TRBV10-3 combines with J gene TRBJ2-3, with a possible D match to TRBD2 (5 bases). The CDR3 loop spans 16 amino acids. V lost 3 bases to trimming and J lost 1 base, with 14 bases between them. CDR1 and CDR2 from the germline V gene are ENHRY and SYGVKD. The CDR3 region is CAISDRGPQGTDTQYF. Written as DNA, the CDR3 is TGTGCCATCAGTGATAGAGGGCCGCAAGGCACAGATACGCAGTATTTT.

This clone was seen only once. The CDR3 region has the DNA TGTGCCAGCTCACCAGAGGTGAACACTGAAGCTTTCTTT. It specifies CASSPEVNTEAFF. The V and J genes are TRBV18 and TRBJ1-1; D unresolved. This CDR3 contains 13 residues. The V end was cut by 2 bases, the J end by 0 bases, with 4 bases between. Germline V gene lookup returns CDR1 KGHSH and CDR2 LQKENI.

The chain has TRBV30 and TRBJ1-3; tentatively, D is TRBD1 (5 bases). The CDR3 has 12 residues. The ends were cut back, 5 bases at V and 1 base at J, with 6 bases in the middle. Germline assignment: CDR1 GTSNPN and CDR2 SVGIG (reference sequence). The CDR3 spells CAWDSSGNTIYF. DNA for the CDR3: TGTGCCTGGGACAGTTCTGGAAACACCATATATTTT. Together with reference TRBV30 and TRBJ1-3, the CDR3 gives the full variable domain: SQTIHQWPATLVQPVGSPLSLECTVEGTSNPNLYWYRQAAGRGLQLLFYSVGIGQISSEVPQNLSASRPQDRQFILSSKKLLLSDSGFYLCAWDSSGNTIYFGEGSWLTVV.

This clone was picked up one time. V and J are TRBV5-6 and TRBJ2-4; D gene ambiguous. CDR1 is SGHDT, CDR2 YYEEEE, per germline. V was clipped by 1 base and J by 3 bases, with 8 bases between them. This CDR3 region has 14 residues. The CDR3 DNA follows: TGTGCCAGCAGCTTGTGGCCGGACAAAAACATTCAGTACTTC. It encodes CASSLWPDKNIQYF.

V gene TRBV7-2 combines with J gene TRBJ1-6, with TRBD1 identical over 7 bases. The CDR3 is 14 amino acids. V lost 4 bases to trimming and J lost 9 bases; unmatched junction nucleotides: 6. Germline loops: CDR1 SGHTA, CDR2 FQGNSA. In nucleotides, the CDR3 is TGTGCCAGCAGCTCGACCAACAGGGGTTCACCCCTCCACTTT. This sequence encodes CASSSTNRGSPLHF.

V and J are TRBV27 and TRBJ1-6, with D tentatively TRBD1 (6 bases). V was cut by 2 bases and J by 10 bases, with 15 bases left in between. Germline-derived CDR1 and CDR2 are MNHEY and SMNVEV (reference sequence). This CDR3 is built from 15 residues. CDR3 in amino acids: CASSLRGRGDSPLHF. In DNA form, the CDR3 reads TGTGCCAGCAGTTTACGGGGCAGGGGAGACTCACCCCTCCACTTT.

The rearrangement uses TRBV11-2 and TRBJ2-3; maybe TRBD2 (5 bases). Trimming took off 3 bases at V and 3 bases at J, with 19 bases between the two ends. Germline lookup yields CDR1 SGHAT and CDR2 FQNNGV. CDR3 length: 17 residues. CDR3 nucleotide sequence: TGTGCCAGCAGCTTGACAACCTACATTGCGGGTACAGATACGCAGTATTTT. The encoded protein is CASSLTTYIAGTDTQYF.

This clone was counted a single time. V is TRBV6-5 and J is TRBJ1-1; D is possibly TRBD1 (6 bases). Germline V gene lookup returns CDR1 MNHEY and CDR2 SVGAGI. Deletions cut 7 bases from V and 5 bases from J, with 17 bases between. This CDR3 is built from 14 residues. The CDR3 coding sequence is TGTGCCAGCACCAAAACAGGGTTTTGGACTGAAGCTTTCTTT. This gives the protein CASTKTGFWTEAFF.

This chain connects TRBV13 to TRBJ1-5, with 11 positions matching TRBD1. The CDR3 totals 17 residues. Germline V CDR1 and CDR2: PRHDT, FYEKMQ (reference sequence). The ends lost 5 bases at V and 0 bases at J; junction bases unmatched: 6. DNA of the CDR3: TGTGCCAGCAGCCCGGGGACAGGGGGGAATAGCAATCAGCCCCAGCATTTT. Translated, it gives CASSPGTGGNSNQPQHF.

This sequence joins TRBV6-5 and TRBJ1-1, with D maybe TRBD1 (5 bases). Germline assignment: CDR1 MNHEY and CDR2 SVGAGI. The CDR3 runs 15 residues. V was clipped by 6 bases and J by 7 bases, with 21 bases between them. The CDR3 nucleotides are TGTGCCAGCAGGCCCGCTGAGGGGCTGGGACGTGAAGCTTTCTTT. Amino acids: CASRPAEGLGREAFF.

The chain has TRBV5-1 and TRBJ2-6, with D unresolved. V was trimmed by 0 bases and J by 0 bases, leaving 4 bases between them. Germline V gene data show CDR1 as SGHRS and CDR2 as YFSETQ. This CDR3 region has 15 residues. As DNA, the CDR3 is TGCGCCAGCAGCTTGGGGGGCTCTGGGGCCAACGTCCTGACTTTC. Its translation: CASSLGGSGANVLTF.

The chain couples TRBV25-1 to TRBJ1-1, with D unclear. The ends were cut back, 1 base at V and 1 base at J, with 4 bases in the middle. CDR1 is MGHDK and CDR2 is SYGVNS in the germline V gene. The CDR3 runs 13 residues. This CDR3 reads CASSESGNTEAFF. The CDR3 DNA follows: TGTGCCAGCAGTGAATCCGGGAACACTGAAGCTTTCTTT.

This clone was seen only a few times. The chain joins TRBV2 to TRBJ1-1; D uncertain. The CDR3 contains 11 residues. V gave up 6 bases and J gave up 1 base, with 3 bases separating them. Germline CDR1 SNHLY, CDR2 FYNNEI. The CDR3 spells CASRENTEAFF. For the CDR3, the DNA is TGTGCCAGCAGAGAGAACACTGAAGCTTTCTTT.

This chain joins TRBV6-1 and TRBJ1-5; 8 bases are a match to TRBD1. Unmatched junction bases numbered 5, after V lost 11 bases and J lost 2 bases. The CDR3 extends over 13 amino acids. Germline CDR1 MNHNS, CDR2 SASEGT. For the CDR3, the DNA is TGTGCCTCACAGGGGGGGGGCAATCAGCCCCAGCATTTT. Its protein is CASQGGGNQPQHF.

The V gene is TRBV6-5, the J gene TRBJ2-7; no definite D call. V was shortened by 2 bases and J by 2 bases, with 7 bases between the two germline ends. Germline V lookup: CDR1 MNHEY, CDR2 SVGAGI. CDR3 length: 13 residues. CDR3 region: CASSYNRAYEQYF. CDR3 coding DNA: TGTGCCAGCAGTTACAATAGGGCCTACGAGCAGTACTTC.